This TCR beta chain is from a study of T cell changes during pregnancy in multiple sclerosis. Germline V gene data show CDR1 as SGHTA and CDR2 as FQGNSA. The CDR3 is made up of 11 amino acids. V trimming: 5 bases; J trimming: 10 bases; junction bases outside the gene matches: 2. The protocol was immunoSEQ multiplex PCR, while the TCRdb copy is restricted to in-frame clones and leaves out a portion. The table has some 74,000 clones, roughly 92% seen once. This clone was counted between two and nine times. The chain couples TRBV7-2 to TRBJ2-1; 7 bases match TRBD1. This receptor was obtained from a female donor in good health, enrolled as a control in a pregnancy study. The sequenced sample was peripheral blood, obtained after pregnancy. CDR3 DNA: TGTGCCAGCAGCGGGACAGAGGAGCAGTTCTTC. Protein product: CASSGTEEQFF.